The 20 T cell receptor beta chains in this list originate from one sample, sequenced in a study of cytomegalovirus exposure and HLA in healthy donors. The PCR employed 60 Vbeta primers together with 13 Jbeta primers. Measured with immunoSEQ multiplex PCR; TCRdb has only the in-frame clones, and not every one. The sample data list 90,000 to 130,000 clones. Sequencing was done on a sample of PBMCs. The source of these receptors is a man aged 35 to 55 in good health and CMV-seropositive.

This chain connects TRBV4-1 to TRBJ2-7, with D uncertain. In germline, CDR1 is MGHRA, CDR2 YSYEKL. V shed 0 bases and J shed 1 base, with 7 bases lying between them. The CDR3 has 14 residues. CDR3 sequence (DNA): TGCGCCAGCAGCCAAGAATCAGTGTCCTACGAGCAGTACTTC. Protein: CASSQESVSYEQYF.

V is TRBV11-2 and J is TRBJ1-1; TRBD1 matches 8 bases. Germline CDR1 is SGHAT and CDR2 is FQNNGV. This CDR3 comprises 16 residues. Trimming cost V 4 bases and J 4 bases; bases outside gene matches: 11. The CDR3 region has the DNA TGTGCCAGCAGCTCCCGGACAGGGAGGTTAGGCACTGAAGCTTTCTTT. Its protein product is CASSSRTGRLGTEAFF.

The chain carries TRBV27 and TRBJ2-5, with D tentatively TRBD2 (6 bases). The J call may not be correct, given that the DNA end is closer to TRBJ2-7. The germline V gene encodes CDR1 MNHEY and CDR2 SMNVEV (reference sequence). This CDR3 has 15 amino acids. CDR3 amino acids: CASSLNGLAPYEQYF. CDR3 in DNA: TGTGCCAGCAGTTTAAATGGGCTAGCGCCCTACGAGCAGTACTTC.

The V call is TRBV7-9, the J call TRBJ2-7; the D gene is possibly TRBD2 (6 bases). The CDR3 sequence is 13 residues long. Germline CDR1 reads SEHNR; CDR2 reads FQNEAQ (reference sequence). Between the trimmed V and J ends, which lost 5 bases and 5 bases, there was a span of 13 bases. Written as DNA, the CDR3 is TGTGCCAGCAGCCCTTTGCGGGAAAACGAGCAGTACTTC. Protein sequence: CASSPLRENEQYF.

The chain links TRBV27 to TRBJ1-4, with D hard to call. The CDR3 loop spans 15 amino acids. Trimming took off 6 bases at V and 5 bases at J, with 16 bases between the two ends. Germline V CDR1 and CDR2: MNHEY, SMNVEV (reference sequence). CDR3 in amino acids: CASSLYREVNEKLFF. For the CDR3, the DNA is TGTGCCAGCAGCCTTTACAGAGAAGTAAATGAAAAACTGTTTTTT.

The rearrangement links TRBV27 to TRBJ1-1; D is ambiguous. The V gene's germline CDR1 is MNHEY and CDR2 SMNVEV (reference sequence). With 4 bases removed from V and 1 base from J, the gap between germline ends came to 7 bases. The CDR3 extends over 13 amino acids. The CDR3: CASSSGPNTEAFF. In nucleotides, the CDR3 is TGTGCCAGCAGTTCGGGTCCGAACACTGAAGCTTTCTTT.

This rearrangement joins TRBV9 to TRBJ1-2; possible D gene TRBD1, 6 bases. This CDR3 region has 13 residues. CDR1 is SGDLS and CDR2 is YYNGEE in the germline V gene. Trimming left V 2 bases short and J 8 bases short, with 13 bases between. This chain's CDR3 is CASSVGGARGYTF. The CDR3 nucleotides are TGTGCCAGCAGCGTTGGGGGGGCTAGGGGCTACACCTTC. The full variable domain, in which reference TRBV9 and TRBJ1-2 provide the parts outside the CDR3, is DSGVTQTPKHLITATGQRVTLRCSPRSGDLSVYWYQQSLDQGLQFLIQYYNGEERAKGNILERFSAQQFPDLHSELNLSSLELGDSALYFCASSVGGARGYTFGSGTRLTVV.

This chain connects TRBV5-5 to TRBJ2-7; TRBD1 aligns across 9 bases. The germline CDR1 and CDR2 sequences are SGHKS and YYEKEE (reference sequence). V lost 4 bases to trimming and J lost 3 bases; unmatched junction nucleotides: 8. The CDR3 length is 15 residues. Written as DNA, the CDR3 is TGTGCCAGCAGCCCAGCTGGACAGGGGTTCTACGAGCAGTACTTC. Translated, it gives CASSPAGQGFYEQYF.

This sequence joins TRBV7-8 and TRBJ2-7; 8 positions match TRBD1. CDR3 size: 17 residues. CDR1 SGHVS and CDR2 FQNEAQ come from the germline V gene. J was trimmed by 3 bases and V by 2 bases; bases with no gene match: 12. The CDR3 DNA sequence: TGTGCCAGCAGCTTAAGCGGACAGGGTATTAGTAGCTACGAGCAGTACTTC. It translates to CASSLSGQGISSYEQYF. Using reference TRBV7-8 and TRBJ2-7 for the parts outside the CDR3, the full variable domain is GAGVSQSPRYKVAKRGQDVALRCDPISGHVSLFWYQQALGQGPEFLTYFQNEAQLDKSGLPSDRFFAERPEGSVSTLKIQRTQQEDSAVYLCASSLSGQGISSYEQYFGPGTRLTVT.

This chain uses TRBV2 with TRBJ2-5, with 8 positions matching TRBD1. Germline V CDR1 and CDR2: SNHLY, FYNNEI. CDR3 length: 17 amino acids. The junction had 12 bases not matched to a gene; V was cut back by 2 bases and J by 4 bases. The CDR3 nucleotides read TGTGCCAGCAGTGAAAGAGAGAGACAGGGGAGGCGAGAGACCCAGTACTTC. It encodes CASSERERQGRRETQYF.

This chain uses TRBV6-5 with TRBJ2-5; perhaps TRBD1 as D (6 bases). The DNA matches TRBJ2-7 better at its end, which makes the J call doubtful. This CDR3 contains 13 residues. In germline, CDR1 is MNHEY, CDR2 SVGAGI. In DNA form, the CDR3 reads TGTGCCAGCAGTTCGGTTCAGGGGTACGAGCAGTACTTC. This gives the protein CASSSVQGYEQYF.

The V call is TRBV19, the J call TRBJ2-7; TRBD1 agrees at 9 bases. The germline V gene has CDR1 LNHDA and CDR2 SQIVND (reference sequence). The CDR3 consists of 15 residues. V was clipped by 10 bases and J by 5 bases; unmatched bases: 15. CDR3 in DNA: TGTGCCACAAAGCCACGAGGGACAGGGTCCCACGAGCAGTACTTC. It translates to CATKPRGTGSHEQYF.

The V gene is TRBV6-1, the J gene TRBJ1-2, with a weak D call TRBD1 (6 bases). The CDR3 runs to 15 residues. Between the trimmed V and J ends, which lost 3 bases and 3 bases, there was a span of 14 bases. Looked up from germline, CDR1 is MNHNS and CDR2 is SASEGT. The CDR3 region has the DNA TGTGCCAGCAGTGATCGTCAGGGGCGCTACTATGGCTACACCTTC. This encodes CASSDRQGRYYGYTF.

A note on this clone: At one end, the junction sequence differs from germline, possibly due to a read error. Other DNA sequences of this sample code for an identical CDR3. J is TRBJ1-1 and V is TRBV29-1; D uncertain. Germline V gene lookup returns CDR1 SQVTM and CDR2 ANQGSEA. CDR3 size: 13 residues. As DNA, the CDR3 is TGCAGCGTTATACGGGGATTGAACACTGAGGCTTTCTTT. Its translation is CSVIRGLNTEAFF.

The chain joins TRBV10-2 to TRBJ2-1; TRBD2 matches at 9 bases. The CDR3 runs 15 residues. The V gene's germline CDR1 is WSHSY and CDR2 SAAADI. Trimming at V came to 2 bases and at J to 7 bases, leaving 6 bases not matched to a gene. CDR3 coding DNA: TGCGCCAGCAGTGAGGGGCTAGCGGGGAGGAATGAGCAGTTCTTC. This gives the protein CASSEGLAGRNEQFF.

V is TRBV2 and J is TRBJ2-3; D is possibly TRBD2 (6 bases). The germline CDR1 and CDR2 sequences are SNHLY and FYNNEI. The V and J ends lost 7 bases and 0 bases respectively, with 17 bases between them. The CDR3 spans 16 residues. CDR3 protein: CASKSQRVISTDTQYF. CDR3 bases: TGTGCCAGCAAGAGCCAGCGGGTGATTAGCACAGATACGCAGTATTTT. The full variable domain, rest sourced from reference TRBV2 and TRBJ2-3, is EPEVTQTPSHQVTQMGQEVILRCVPISNHLYFYWYRQILGQKVEFLVSFYNNEISEKSEIFDDQFSVERPDGSNFTLKIRSTKLEDSAMYFCASKSQRVISTDTQYFGPGTRLTVL.

The V gene is TRBV5-1, the J gene TRBJ2-1, with 8 bases aligning to TRBD2. J gave up 6 bases and V 0 bases, and 5 bases lay outside the gene matches. The germline CDR1 and CDR2 sequences are SGHRS and YFSETQ. This CDR3 region has 15 residues. CDR3 residues: CASSLAVAGPNEQFF. CDR3 bases: TGCGCCAGCAGCTTGGCGGTAGCGGGGCCCAATGAGCAGTTCTTC.

This chain uses TRBV4-3 with TRBJ2-3; TRBD2 agrees at 8 bases. V trimming: 0 bases; J trimming: 2 bases; junction bases outside the gene matches: 19. Germline V gene lookup returns CDR1 LGHNA and CDR2 YSLEER. There are 21 residues in the CDR3. The CDR3 DNA follows: TGCGCCAGCAGCCAAGAGCTGGCTAGCGGGCGTTCGTTCCGCTCCACAGATACGCAGTATTTT. This gives the protein CASSQELASGRSFRSTDTQYF.

The V gene is TRBV2, the J gene TRBJ2-2; 9 bases are a match to TRBD2. This CDR3 spans 15 amino acids. Germline V CDR1 and CDR2: SNHLY, FYNNEI. Trimming cost V 7 bases and J 1 base; bases outside gene matches: 4. The CDR3: CASTLLAGNTGELFF. CDR3 sequence (DNA): TGTGCCAGCACCTTACTAGCGGGGAACACCGGGGAGCTGTTTTTT.

The chain combines TRBV5-4 with TRBJ2-6; a weak D match, TRBD2 (5 bases). V gave up 0 bases and J gave up 1 base, with 11 bases separating them. The CDR3 covers 17 residues. Germline lookup yields CDR1 SGHNT and CDR2 YYREEE (reference sequence). The CDR3 nucleotides read TGTGCCAGCAGCTTGGAGGTGGGAGTTTCTGGGGCCAACGTCCTGACTTTC. It encodes CASSLEVGVSGANVLTF. Drawing the rest from reference TRBV5-4 and TRBJ2-6, the complete variable domain is ETGVTQSPTHLIKTRGQQVTLRCSSQSGHNTVSWYQQALGQGPQFIFQYYREEENGRGNFPPRFSGLQFPNYSSELNVNALELDDSALYLCASSLEVGVSGANVLTFGAGSRLTVL.